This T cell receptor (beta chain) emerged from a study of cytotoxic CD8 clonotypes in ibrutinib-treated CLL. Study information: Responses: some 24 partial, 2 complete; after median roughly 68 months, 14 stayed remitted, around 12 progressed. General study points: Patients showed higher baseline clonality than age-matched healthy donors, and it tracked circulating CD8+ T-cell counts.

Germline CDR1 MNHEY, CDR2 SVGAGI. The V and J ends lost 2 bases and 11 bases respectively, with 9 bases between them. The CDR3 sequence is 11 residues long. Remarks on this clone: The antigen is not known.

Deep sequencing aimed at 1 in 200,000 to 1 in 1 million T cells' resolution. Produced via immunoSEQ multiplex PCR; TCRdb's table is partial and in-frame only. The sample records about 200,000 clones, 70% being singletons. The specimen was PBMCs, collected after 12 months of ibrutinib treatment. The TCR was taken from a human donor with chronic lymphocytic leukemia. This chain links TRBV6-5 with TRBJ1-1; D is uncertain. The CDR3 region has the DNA TGTGCCAGCAGTTACAATAACAAGGCTTTCTTT. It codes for CASSYNNKAFF.